The rows below give T cell receptor beta chains drawn from one sample of a study of T cells after somatic rescue of genetic block. Produced via immunoSEQ multiplex PCR; TCRdb's table is partial and in-frame only. The data contain tens of thousands of clones, 70% to 90% of them singletons. Sequenced sample: peripheral blood mononuclear cells (PBMCs). The receptor set was obtained from a woman younger than 30. CDR3s include the opening cysteine and the closing phenylalanine or tryptophan. A D gene is named only where the DNA matches it firmly. Expanded clones get a size class; other rows say once, few or many, or leave the size out.

j_call	clone_size	v_call	d_call	cdr3_nt	cdr3_aa
TRBJ2-5	.	TRBV27	TRBD1	TGTGCCAGCAGTTTATCCCGGACAGGGTTAGATGAGACCCAGTACTTC	CASSLSRTGLDETQYF
TRBJ2-1	.	TRBV11-2	.	TGTGCCAGCAGCCGGGGGACGGGAAGCTCCTACAATGAGCAGTTCTTC	CASSRGTGSSYNEQFF
TRBJ2-7	.	TRBV7-2	.	TGTGCCAGCAGCTTTCCCCTAGATTTGCCCGGCGAGCAGTACTTC	CASSFPLDLPGEQYF
TRBJ2-1	.	TRBV4-2	TRBD2	TGTGCCAGCAGCCAACCCTGGGGCGGGAGCAACAACAATGAGCAGTTCTTC	CASSQPWGGSNNNEQFF
TRBJ2-5	.	TRBV18	TRBD1	TGTGCCAGCTCACCGAGACCCACAGGGGGAGAGACCCAGTACTTC	CASSPRPTGGETQYF
TRBJ2-3	.	TRBV6-6	TRBD2	TGTGCCAGCAGTTGGACTAGCCCCACAGATACGCAGTATTTT	CASSWTSPTDTQYF
TRBJ1-1	.	TRBV5-1	TRBD1	TGCGCCAGCAGCTCAGGGGGCGCGGGGAACACTGAAGCTTTCTTT	CASSSGGAGNTEAFF
TRBJ1-4	.	TRBV2	.	TGTGCCAGCAGTGAAAGCGGCAACGTTAATGAAAAACTGTTTTTT	CASSESGNVNEKLFF
TRBJ2-7	once	TRBV4-1	TRBD1	TGCGCCAGCGGGGTAAAGGGACAGGGATTCCACGAGCAGTACTTC	CASGVKGQGFHEQYF
TRBJ2-3	.	TRBV18	TRBD2	TGTGCCAGCTCACCCCCTTGGGTTAGCGGGAGAGCCCTGCTCCAGTATTTT	CASSPPWVSGRALLQYF
TRBJ1-1	.	TRBV6-6	TRBD1	TGTGCCAGCACCATCCCGGGACAGGGGAACACTGAAGCTTTCTTT	CASTIPGQGNTEAFF
TRBJ2-1	.	TRBV11-2	.	TGTGCCAGCAGCTTAGGGCCTAACAATGAGCAGTTCTTC	CASSLGPNNEQFF
TRBJ2-2	.	TRBV5-4	.	TGTGCCAGCAGCTTGGGTGTGGACAGCAACACCGGGGAGCTGTTTTTT	CASSLGVDSNTGELFF
TRBJ1-1	.	TRBV7-3	.	TGTGCCAGCAGCTTAAATCCACAGGGCTCTGAAGCTTTCTTT	CASSLNPQGSEAFF
TRBJ2-1	.	TRBV18	TRBD1	TGTGCCAGCTCACAAATAACAGGGGAAGCGATTAACAATGAGCAGTTCTTC	CASSQITGEAINNEQFF
TRBJ2-1	.	TRBV5-1	.	TGCGCCAGCTACCTTGCGGCTGACAGCTACAATGAGCAGTTCTTC	CASYLAADSYNEQFF
TRBJ1-5	.	TRBV13	.	TGTGCCAGCAGCCTCAGACAGGTCGGGCAGCCCCAGCATTTT	CASSLRQVGQPQHF
TRBJ1-5	.	TRBV10-3	TRBD1	TGTGCCATCAGCCCCGGGACAGGGAGCAATCAGCCCCAGCATTTT	CAISPGTGSNQPQHF
TRBJ1-1	.	TRBV27	.	TGTGCCAGCAGGGAAGGGCTGGTGACTGAAGCTTTCTTT	CASREGLVTEAFF
TRBJ2-3	.	TRBV27	TRBD2	TGTGCCAGCAGTCCCCGGACTAGCGGCATCACAGATACGCAGTATTTT	CASSPRTSGITDTQYF
TRBJ1-1	.	TRBV2	.	TGTGCCAGCAGTGAAATTCAGGGGATGGAAACTGAAGCTTTCTTT	CASSEIQGMETEAFF
TRBJ2-3	.	TRBV6-1	TRBD2	TGTGCCAGCAGTGAGGTTCCCGCTAGCGGAACGCAGTATTTT	CASSEVPASGTQYF
TRBJ2-7	.	TRBV27	TRBD1	TGTGCCAGCAGGCCCCTGACAGGGAAAACGTCCTACGAGCAGTACTTC	CASRPLTGKTSYEQYF
TRBJ2-2	.	TRBV30	.	TGTGCCTGGGGACCCACCCCAAACACCGGGGAGCTGTTTTTT	CAWGPTPNTGELFF
TRBJ2-3	.	TRBV29-1	TRBD2	TGCAGCGGGGGACTAGCCGGCACAGATACGCAGTATTTT	CSGGLAGTDTQYF
TRBJ1-1	.	TRBV30	.	TGTGCCTGGATACCCACTGGGGTGAGGACTGAAGCTTTCTTT	CAWIPTGVRTEAFF
TRBJ2-2	.	TRBV27	TRBD2	TGTGCCAGCAGTTTTATTGCGGGAGTGGACACCGGGGAGCTGTTTTTT	CASSFIAGVDTGELFF
TRBJ2-7	.	TRBV27	TRBD1	TGTGCCAGTCGTGGACAGGCTTTAGAGCAGTACTTC	CASRGQALEQYF
TRBJ1-5	.	TRBV30	.	TGTGCCTGGAGTGTACGGCGGGGGGCCGGTCAGCCCCAGCATTTT	CAWSVRRGAGQPQHF
TRBJ1-4	.	TRBV5-4	.	TGTGCCAGCAGCCCCGGGGGGAGGGGATCTGAAAAACTGTTTTTT	CASSPGGRGSEKLFF
TRBJ2-2	.	TRBV11-3	TRBD1	TGTGCCAGCAGCTCGAAGGGACAGGGAAGGGCCGGGGAGCTGTTTTTT	CASSSKGQGRAGELFF
TRBJ1-1	.	TRBV11-3	TRBD1	TGTGCCAGCAGCCCTCCGACAGGGGTGAAGACTGAAGCTTTCTTT	CASSPPTGVKTEAFF
TRBJ1-1	.	TRBV18	.	TGTGCCAGCTCACCATGGGGGAGGAACACTGAAGCTTTCTTT	CASSPWGRNTEAFF
TRBJ1-2	.	TRBV11-2	.	TGTGCCACCCGATGGCCCCGGAGCTATGGCTACACCTTC	CATRWPRSYGYTF
TRBJ2-5	.	TRBV6-6	.	TGTGCCAGCAGTTACTCGAGGGAGACCCAGTACTTC	CASSYSRETQYF
TRBJ2-1	.	TRBV5-5	.	TGTGCCAGCAGCTTTTTCACAGGTGCACAGCAGTTCTTC	CASSFFTGAQQFF
TRBJ1-5	.	TRBV30	.	TGTGCCTGGAGTGCCAGGGGTAATCAGCCCCAGCATTTT	CAWSARGNQPQHF
TRBJ2-2	.	TRBV6-5	TRBD1	TGTGCCAGCAGTTACTCAGGGGGCGGTACCGGGGAGCTGTTTTTT	CASSYSGGGTGELFF
TRBJ1-1	.	TRBV27	.	TGTGCCAGCAGTCGCAACACTGAAGCTTTCTTT	CASSRNTEAFF
TRBJ1-3	.	TRBV6-5	TRBD1	TGTGCCAGCAGTTACAGACAGGGGGCGACGGGAAACACCATATATTTT	CASSYRQGATGNTIYF
TRBJ1-1	few	TRBV7-9	TRBD1	TGTGCCAGCAGTTCCCGTAACAGGGGGACTGAAGCTTTCTTT	CASSSRNRGTEAFF
TRBJ1-3	.	TRBV25-1	.	TGTGCCAGCAGTGGCAGACTGATCTCTGGAAACACCATATATTTT	CASSGRLISGNTIYF
TRBJ1-5	.	TRBV4-1	.	TGCGCCAGCAGCCAGAGGGCGAATCAGCCCCAGCATTTT	CASSQRANQPQHF
TRBJ1-1	.	TRBV29-1	.	TGCAGCGTTGCCCAAGCGACACGTCTGAACACTGAAGCTTTCTTT	CSVAQATRLNTEAFF
TRBJ2-7	.	TRBV29-1	TRBD1	TGCAGCGTTGAAGGGAGGGGACAGGGCTTAAATCCCTACGAGCAGTACTTC	CSVEGRGQGLNPYEQYF